Included here is one T cell receptor beta chain sequence, with context. Its specificity is unknown. This entry is derived from a study of T-cell reconstitution after alpha-beta-depleted transplantation in children. Study-wide results and caveats: Expanded graft clones, several hundred of them, were reportedly the source of alpha-beta T cells about two months after transplant.

The germline V gene has CDR1 ENHRY and CDR2 SYGVKD. Trimming took off 6 bases at V and 1 base at J, with 8 bases between the two ends. CDR3 length: 13 residues. TCRbeta library preparation incorporated unique molecular identifiers. MiXCR, applied by TCRdb to the PCR reads, yields one record per CDR3 protein. Among hundreds of thousands of distinct CDR3 sequences, 10% to 15% were seen once, and the ten largest hold approximately 2%. The input for sequencing was PBMCs, mostly from graft donor cells, taken 360 days after TCRalphabeta/CD19-depleted stem cell transplant. The TCR sequence derives from a male patient between 10 and 17 years old who had a stem cell transplant for acute myeloid leukemia, so the T cells may come from the graft donor. V usage is TRBV10-3 and J usage is TRBJ2-3; no clear D. The CDR3 coding sequence is TGTGCCATCAGGGTTACAGGCACAGATACGCAGTATTTT. This sequence encodes CAIRVTGTDTQYF.